This TCR beta chain was found in a study of cytomegalovirus exposure and HLA in healthy donors (TCRdb year 2017). A note on the overall study: An earlier analysis of several hundred of the donors reported 250 to 300 Gb of sequence data and 120 million or so unique TCR beta sequences from around 200 million T cells. To predict cytomegalovirus infection status, the study combined high-throughput TCR immunosequencing, statistical association of individual TCRs with disease status, and machine learning. Besides the first cohort of around 670 subjects, a separate validation cohort made up of 120 different subjects was used. To study patterns of TCR occurrence, a later analysis re-analyzed previously published TCR beta repertoires from around 660 donors and added high-resolution HLA genotyping. The study used immunosequencing to profile the T cell repertoires of approximately 650 subjects and linked those repertoires to cytomegalovirus serostatus. Roughly 320 gigabases of sequencing data and 70 million to 100 million unique TCR sequences made up an early release that covered several hundred HLA-typed donors. Donor age, sex, ethnicity and CMV serostatus were collected together with the repertoire data. Among some 400 genotyped donors of the cohort, an average of about 240,000 unique TCR beta nucleotide sequences were sequenced per donor, roughly 20% of them non-productive. Roughly five DR-DQ haplotypes were treated as single units for association and clustering because of strong linkage in the cohort. A later genetic analysis took genome-wide SNP genotypes for about three fifths of the 666 donors and used that subset as a discovery cohort. In an earlier analysis of 500 to 650 of the donors, high-throughput TCR beta sequencing was used to judge whether each TCR beta V gene segment behaved as functional or pseudogenic. The aim of the study was to test whether cataloging public T cell receptors could identify signatures of past pathogen exposure. Every repertoire in the discovery cohort had been generated on one and the same sequencing platform. Rather than drawing on any new phenotypic data, the later analysis identified candidate immune exposures from TCR beta sequences and the way those sequences occurred across donors. Of the roughly 390 genotyped donors, 75% to 85% were placed in the genetic ancestry cluster associated with self-reported Caucasian donors. Typing coverage differed by locus: A, B, C, DRB1 and DQB1 were typed in roughly 620-630 donors, DQA1 in 522, DPA1 in 600 to 610, and DPB1 in 450 to 480. Both class I and class II loci were covered by HLA typing, at four-digit resolution. Overall study results and their limits: In a later analysis, HLA-associated TCR beta chains showed more clonal expansion and lower generation probabilities than non-associated chains that were equally common. A later analysis reported that several top co-occurrence clusters appeared linked to parvovirus B19, influenza, CMV and Epstein-Barr virus. While some public TCRs were present in many individuals, most TCR sequences turned up only very rarely across donors. Strong co-occurrence of HLA alleles, especially DR and DQ, made assigning TCR associations to individual alleles difficult. A later genetic analysis associated a missense DCLRE1C variant with V-gene and J-gene trimming of TCR beta chains, and an independent cohort replicated the association. A cluster of highly shared sequence variants was judged likely to be a technical artifact of the sequencing pipeline. Some IMGT-functional V segments, including TRBV6-2 and TRBV6-3, could not be told apart with the 87-base-pair reads, so those segments were excluded. In both the original and validation cohorts, the classifier was reported to diagnose cytomegalovirus status with high specificity and sensitivity. The only immune exposure information available for the cohort was CMV serostatus. In a later analysis, TCR association rates were found to vary across HLA loci, with the most associated TCRs seen for DRB1 alleles and the fewest for HLA-C alleles. Correlated functional status among segregating V segments might reflect linkage disequilibrium, but an unknown experimental factor could not be ruled out. A later genetic analysis reported fewer N-insertions in productive TCRs among donors in an Asian-associated ancestry cluster than the roughly 700-donor mean. Sequencing depth was assumed to be roughly uniform across donors in the presence/absence analyses, though that assumption may not hold. The authors suggested that the approach could potentially be generalized to other disease states and immunological phenotypes. The cohort was sequenced for TCR beta chains only, and without alpha or paired-chain data the features that could be detected were limited. In an earlier analysis of under 600 of the donors, most TCR beta V segments were observed in productive rearrangements about 87% or about 30% of the time, broadly matching IMGT annotations. Three of the identified cytomegalovirus-associated TCR beta chains were confirmed in vitro to be specific for cytomegalovirus antigens. Because counts were too low, more than 15 rarely observed V segments, including chromosome 9 orphons, were excluded from the earlier analysis of 587 of the donors. Because HLA typing was unavailable for some donors at each locus, only the typed subset was used in association tests. A further reported finding was that TCR beta sequences accurately predicted the HLA-A and HLA-B alleles for most subjects in the first cohort. In a later analysis, 16,951 TCR beta sequences were associated with specific HLA alleles at a false discovery rate of 0.05. A total of fewer than 200 TCR beta chains were listed by the study as associated with cytomegalovirus. Most CMV-associated TCR beta chains appeared to be HLA-restricted in a later analysis, and the HLA associations seemed to be driven largely by CMV exposure.

With regard to this clone: Its antigen is still unknown. Base qualities are missing; no much larger clone stands one base away.

Library preparation was by the immunoSEQ multiplex PCR assay. A mixture of 60 forward primers for TCR Vbeta segments and 13 reverse primers for TCR Jbeta segments was used in the multiplex PCR. A multiplex PCR assay on genomic DNA amplified the CDR3 region of rearranged TCR beta genes. The Illumina HiSeq System was used to sequence the amplified TCR beta libraries as 87-base-pair reads. In the source study's methods: A later analysis tallied 70 million to 100 million unique TCR beta chains across the 700 or so repertoires, and around 10 million of those chains were shared by two or more donors. Raw reads were error-corrected and collapsed into unique sequences by a nearest-neighbor algorithm in which closely related sequences were merged to remove PCR and sequencing errors. To assign V, D and J gene segments, CDR3 sequences were aligned to IMGT reference sequences. For a sequence to be retained, a match of at least six nucleotides to both a V gene segment and a J gene segment was required. Rearrangements were called productive when the CDR3 lacked stop codons and stayed in frame with V and J; all others were non-productive. CDR3 was defined according to IMGT convention as the region running from the second conserved V-encoded cysteine to the conserved J-encoded phenylalanine. The earlier analysis of approximately 590 of the donors excluded any sequence lacking an unambiguous match to a single V gene segment. An earlier analysis of about 590 of the donors classified V segments as functional when productive rearrangements were above 56.7% and as segregating when the standard deviation between donors was above 5%. A statistical classification framework was built to diagnose cytomegalovirus status from the catalog of TCR beta chain sequences. In a later analysis, V and J genes were assigned by comparing TCR nucleotide sequences against IMGT/GENE-DB human TR gene sequences. Using the TCRdist pipeline, a later analysis assigned CDR3 sequences along with most-parsimonious VDJ recombination scenarios. In a later analysis, each TCR beta chain was defined by its CDR3 amino acid sequence together with its V-gene family, and reads lacking a unique V-gene family were excluded. To address suspected cross-contamination and a sequencing artifact, a later analysis removed approximately 590 highly shared, low-generation-probability nucleotide sequences. For each public chain, a later analysis derived a clonal expansion index from normalized ranks of inferred template counts within each repertoire. Generation probabilities in a later analysis came from a VDJ recombination model fitted to out-of-frame rearrangements, and those results were checked against IGoR. In a later analysis, hypergeometric tests were used to score TCR-TCR, TCR-HLA and TCR-CMV co-occurrence, with a repertoire-size bias correction applied to TCR pairs. False discovery rates were estimated in a later analysis by permuting HLA or CMV assignments 20 times. A later analysis grouped co-occurring TCRs with DBSCAN, adding TCRdist sequence similarity when clustering within HLA-allele-positive subsets. Repertoires with fewer than 30,000 or more than 120,000 public chains, plus five repertoires with anomalous nucleotide sharing, were excluded from co-occurrence clustering. What TCRdb holds here is the immuneACCESS table cut down to in-frame rearrangements. Part of the clones is not present; checked against another copy, under half of the missing clones reflect an unresolved V gene, and the others are unexplained. Clone size and the V and J calls come from that table; the DNA yielded D and trimming. In this sample the table shows about 180,000 clones, 76% of which occur a single time. Around 1.6% of the sample lies in the top ten.

Spanning cysteine to phenylalanine, the CDR3 consists of 13 amino acids. Of all the DNA, just the CDR3 is kept, 39 bases in frame from base 1. As encoded in the germline V gene (reference sequence), CDR1 is SGHNT while CDR2 is YYREEE. The cohort was made up of several hundred healthy bone marrow donors. Cohort members were all nominally healthy when sampled, although unrecorded immune exposures were likely present. The donor was CMV seronegative and was included in the group of 352 seronegative cohort members. Every donor gave a peripheral blood sample, and the peripheral blood mononuclear cells from that sample were used for TCR beta sequencing. The Qiagen DNeasy Blood Extraction Kit was used to extract genomic DNA from the blood cell samples.

Recombination connected TRBV5-4 to TRBJ2-1; the best D guess is TRBD2, with 5 bases matching. The origin of this receptor is a man between 18 and 29 years old in good health and CMV-seronegative. The material sequenced was PBMCs. CDR3 region: CVEVGGSYNEQFF. The nucleotide sequence reads as follows: TGTGTCGAGGTCGGCGGGTCGTACAATGAGCAGTTCTTC.